This T cell receptor beta chain was found in a study of T-cell reconstitution after alpha-beta-depleted transplantation in children. This clonotype was counted a few times. Germline trimming cut 0 bases from V and 5 bases from J; bases unmatched to any gene: 9. The length of the CDR3 is 16 residues. CDR1 and CDR2 from the germline V gene are SGHTA and FQGNSA. Researchers prepared the TCRbeta library using unique molecular identifiers, the study reports. In TCRdb, the PCR reads were re-called with MiXCR into one record per CDR3 protein. The sample comprises around 600,000 distinct CDR3 sequences, roughly 17% of which are singletons, and 1.1% rests with the top ten.

V gene TRBV7-2 combines with J gene TRBJ2-5; 7 nucleotides line up with TRBD2. This sample comprised PBMCs from the stem cell graft donor, obtained from the stem cell graft. The source is a human donor who donated a stem cell graft to a child with acute myeloid leukemia. The CDR3 DNA is TGTGCCAGCAGCTTAGCCCCCCTAGCGGTGGGGGAGACCCAGTACTTC. This sequence encodes CASSLAPLAVGETQYF.